This TCR beta chain was identified in a study of blood T cells in healthy people across ages. Study information: For every two T cells, template switching captured about one barcoded beta molecule.

Primed by a sample-barcoded 5' primer and a J-beta primer mix, a second PCR proceeded for about 7 to 11 cycles. Every single cDNA molecule received a tag from a template-switch adaptor with 12 random nucleotides. One entry per CDR3 protein results from TCRdb running MiXCR on the 5' RACE reads. The data contain roughly 900,000 distinct CDR3 sequences, about 28% of them singletons. Healthy Russian Caucasian donors spanned ages about 6 to 95 years. This CDR3 has 16 amino acids. The germline V gene encodes CDR1 MNHNS and CDR2 SASEGT. V shed 6 bases and J shed 0 bases, with 14 bases lying between them. Sequencing used blood. This TCR was recovered from a woman of 80 years or more in good health. The chain recombines TRBV6-1 with TRBJ1-4; D is undetermined. The CDR3 here is CASRITEYSTNEKLFF. The CDR3 DNA sequence: TGTGCCAGCAGAATCACTGAGTATTCAACTAATGAAAAACTGTTTTTT.